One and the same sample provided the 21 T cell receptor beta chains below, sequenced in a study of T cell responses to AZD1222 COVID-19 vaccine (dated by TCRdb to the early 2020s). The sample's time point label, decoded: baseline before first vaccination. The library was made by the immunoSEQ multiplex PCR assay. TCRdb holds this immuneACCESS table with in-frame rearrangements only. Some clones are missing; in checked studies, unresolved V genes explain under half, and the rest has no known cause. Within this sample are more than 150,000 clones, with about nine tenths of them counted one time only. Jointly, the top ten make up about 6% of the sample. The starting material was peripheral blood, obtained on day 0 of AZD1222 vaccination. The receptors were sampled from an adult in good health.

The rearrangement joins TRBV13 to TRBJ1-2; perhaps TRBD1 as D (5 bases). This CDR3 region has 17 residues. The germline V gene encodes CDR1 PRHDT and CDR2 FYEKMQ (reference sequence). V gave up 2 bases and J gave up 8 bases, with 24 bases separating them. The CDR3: CASSLLRRQGLSRGYTF. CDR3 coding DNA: TGTGCCAGCAGCTTACTTCGTCGTCAGGGCCTTTCTCGGGGCTACACCTTC.

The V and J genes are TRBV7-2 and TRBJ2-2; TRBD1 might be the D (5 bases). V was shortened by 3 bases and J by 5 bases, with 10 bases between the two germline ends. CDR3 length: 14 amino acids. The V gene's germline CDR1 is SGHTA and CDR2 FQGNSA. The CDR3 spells CASSFDRHTGELFF. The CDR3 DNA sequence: TGTGCCAGCAGCTTCGACAGACATACCGGGGAGCTGTTTTTT.

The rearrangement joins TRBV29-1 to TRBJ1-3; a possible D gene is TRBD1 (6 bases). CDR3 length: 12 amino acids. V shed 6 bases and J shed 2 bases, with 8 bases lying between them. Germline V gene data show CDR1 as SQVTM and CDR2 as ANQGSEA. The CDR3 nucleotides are TGCAGCGTGGGGGGCGCTGGAAACACCATATATTTT. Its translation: CSVGGAGNTIYF.

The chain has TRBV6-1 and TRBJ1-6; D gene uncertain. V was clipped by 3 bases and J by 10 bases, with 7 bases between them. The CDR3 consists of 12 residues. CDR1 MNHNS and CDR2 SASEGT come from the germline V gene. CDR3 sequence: CASSDVGSPLHF. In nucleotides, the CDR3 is TGTGCCAGCAGTGACGTCGGATCACCCCTCCACTTT.

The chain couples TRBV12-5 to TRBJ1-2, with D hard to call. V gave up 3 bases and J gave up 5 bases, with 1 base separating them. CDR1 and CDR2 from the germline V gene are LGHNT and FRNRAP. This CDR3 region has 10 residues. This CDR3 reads CASGLYGYTF. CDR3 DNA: TGTGCTAGTGGTTTATATGGCTACACCTTC.

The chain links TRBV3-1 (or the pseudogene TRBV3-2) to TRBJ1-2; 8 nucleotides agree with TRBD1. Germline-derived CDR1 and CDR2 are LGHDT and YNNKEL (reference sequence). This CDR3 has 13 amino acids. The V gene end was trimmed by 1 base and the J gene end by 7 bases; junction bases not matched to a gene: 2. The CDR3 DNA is TGTGCCAGCAGCCAAGCGGACAGGGCTGGCTACACCTTC. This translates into CASSQADRAGYTF.

The CDR3 loop reads CASSLQGDSYNSPLHF. DNA of the CDR3: TGTGCCAGTAGTTTACAGGGTGACTCCTATAATTCACCCCTCCACTTT. The V and J genes are TRBV19 and TRBJ1-6; D perhaps matches TRBD1 (6 bases). The CDR3 totals 16 residues. Germline lookup yields CDR1 LNHDA and CDR2 SQIVND (reference sequence). V dropped 5 bases and J dropped 0 bases, with 11 bases sitting between them.

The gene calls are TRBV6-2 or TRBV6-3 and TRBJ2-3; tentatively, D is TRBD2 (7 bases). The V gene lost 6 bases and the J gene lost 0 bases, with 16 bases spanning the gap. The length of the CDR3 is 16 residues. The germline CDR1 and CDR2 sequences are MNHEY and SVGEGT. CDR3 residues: CASSKGGMPSTDTQYF. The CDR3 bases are TGTGCCAGCAGCAAGGGGGGGATGCCCAGCACAGATACGCAGTATTTT.

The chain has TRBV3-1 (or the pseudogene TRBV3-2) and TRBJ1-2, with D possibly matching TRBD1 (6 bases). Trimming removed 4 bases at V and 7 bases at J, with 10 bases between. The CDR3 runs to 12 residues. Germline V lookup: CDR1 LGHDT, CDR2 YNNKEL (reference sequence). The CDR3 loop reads CASSPGQVGYTF. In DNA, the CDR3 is TGTGCCAGCAGCCCGGGACAAGTTGGCTACACCTTC.

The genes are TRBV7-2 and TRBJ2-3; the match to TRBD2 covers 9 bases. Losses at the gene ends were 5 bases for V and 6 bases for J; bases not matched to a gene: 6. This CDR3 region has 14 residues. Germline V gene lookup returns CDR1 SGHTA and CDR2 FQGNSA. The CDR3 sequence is CASSRGRAADTQYF. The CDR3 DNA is TGTGCCAGCAGCCGCGGGAGGGCGGCGGATACGCAGTATTTT.

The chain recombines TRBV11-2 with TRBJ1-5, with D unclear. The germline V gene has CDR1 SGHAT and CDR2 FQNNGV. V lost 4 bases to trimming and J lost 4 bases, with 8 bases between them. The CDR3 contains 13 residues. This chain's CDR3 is CASSSDENQPQHF. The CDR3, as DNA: TGTGCCAGCAGCTCCGATGAAAATCAGCCCCAGCATTTT.

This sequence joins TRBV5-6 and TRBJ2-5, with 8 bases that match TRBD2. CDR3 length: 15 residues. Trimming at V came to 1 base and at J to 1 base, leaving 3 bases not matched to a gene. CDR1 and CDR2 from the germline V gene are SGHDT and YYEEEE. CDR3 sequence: CASSLIGGAQETQYF. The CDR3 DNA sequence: TGTGCCAGCAGCTTGATCGGGGGGGCCCAAGAGACCCAGTACTTC.

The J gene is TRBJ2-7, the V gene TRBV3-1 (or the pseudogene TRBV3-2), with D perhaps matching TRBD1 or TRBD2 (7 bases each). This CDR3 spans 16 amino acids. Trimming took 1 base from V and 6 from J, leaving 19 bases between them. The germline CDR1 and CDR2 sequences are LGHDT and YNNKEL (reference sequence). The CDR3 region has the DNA TGTGCCAGCAGCCAAGCGGGGGGACAGATGGGAGGCGAGCAGTACTTC. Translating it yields CASSQAGGQMGGEQYF.

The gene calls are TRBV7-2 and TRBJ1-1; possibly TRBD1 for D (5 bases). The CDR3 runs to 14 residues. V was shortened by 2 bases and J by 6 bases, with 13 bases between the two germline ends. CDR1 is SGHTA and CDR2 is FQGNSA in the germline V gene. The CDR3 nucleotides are TGTGCCAGCAGCTTAAATTGGGGAGGGGCTGAAGCTTTCTTT. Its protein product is CASSLNWGGAEAFF.

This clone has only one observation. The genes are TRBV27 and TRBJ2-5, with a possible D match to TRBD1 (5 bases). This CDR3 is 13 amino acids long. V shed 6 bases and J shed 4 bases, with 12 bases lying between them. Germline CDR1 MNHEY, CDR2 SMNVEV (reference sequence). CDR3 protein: CASRQGTAETQYF. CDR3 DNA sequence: TGTGCCAGCAGGCAGGGCACAGCAGAGACCCAGTACTTC.

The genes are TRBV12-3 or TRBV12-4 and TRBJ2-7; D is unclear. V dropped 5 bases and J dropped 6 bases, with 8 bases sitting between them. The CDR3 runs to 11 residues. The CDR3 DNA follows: TGTGCCAGCAGTGGAAACTCCGAGCAGTACTTC. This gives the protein CASSGNSEQYF.

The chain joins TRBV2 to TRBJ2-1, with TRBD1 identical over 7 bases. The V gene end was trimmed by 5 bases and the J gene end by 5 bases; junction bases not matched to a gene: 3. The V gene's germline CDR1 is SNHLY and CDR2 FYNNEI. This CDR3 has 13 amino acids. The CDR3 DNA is TGTGCCAGCAGTTTAACAGGGGACAATGAGCAGTTCTTC. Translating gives CASSLTGDNEQFF.

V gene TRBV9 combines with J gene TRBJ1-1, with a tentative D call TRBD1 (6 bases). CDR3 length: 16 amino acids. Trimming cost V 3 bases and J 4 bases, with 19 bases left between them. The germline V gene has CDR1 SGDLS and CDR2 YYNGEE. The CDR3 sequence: CASSAVQGRMGTEAFF. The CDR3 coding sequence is TGTGCCAGCAGCGCAGTTCAGGGGCGCATGGGCACTGAAGCTTTCTTT.

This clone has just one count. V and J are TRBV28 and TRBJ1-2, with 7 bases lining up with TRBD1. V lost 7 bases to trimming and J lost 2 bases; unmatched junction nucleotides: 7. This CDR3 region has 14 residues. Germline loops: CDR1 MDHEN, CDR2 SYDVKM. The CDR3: CASTPGTVNYGYTF. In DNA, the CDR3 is TGTGCCAGCACTCCCGGGACAGTAAACTATGGCTACACCTTC.

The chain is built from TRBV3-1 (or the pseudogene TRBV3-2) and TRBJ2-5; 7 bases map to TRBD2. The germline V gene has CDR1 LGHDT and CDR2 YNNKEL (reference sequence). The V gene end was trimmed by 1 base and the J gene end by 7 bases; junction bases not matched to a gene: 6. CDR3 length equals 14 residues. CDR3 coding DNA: TGTGCCAGCAGCCAAGGGGCTGGGGGGGTGACCCAGTACTTC. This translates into CASSQGAGGVTQYF.

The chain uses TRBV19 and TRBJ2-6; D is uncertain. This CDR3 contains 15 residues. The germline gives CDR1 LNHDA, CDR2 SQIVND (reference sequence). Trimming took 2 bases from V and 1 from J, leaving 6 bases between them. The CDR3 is CASSILASGANVLTF. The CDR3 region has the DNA TGTGCCAGTAGTATATTGGCTTCTGGGGCCAACGTCCTGACTTTC.